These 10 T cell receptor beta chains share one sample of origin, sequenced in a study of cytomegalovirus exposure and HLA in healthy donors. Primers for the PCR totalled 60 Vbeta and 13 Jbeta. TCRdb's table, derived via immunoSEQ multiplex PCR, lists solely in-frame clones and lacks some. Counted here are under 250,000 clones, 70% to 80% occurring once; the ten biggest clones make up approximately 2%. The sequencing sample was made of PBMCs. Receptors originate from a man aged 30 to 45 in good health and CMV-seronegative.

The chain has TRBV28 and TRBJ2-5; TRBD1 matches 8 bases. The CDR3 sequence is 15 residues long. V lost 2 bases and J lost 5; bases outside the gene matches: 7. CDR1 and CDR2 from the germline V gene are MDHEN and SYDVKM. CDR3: CASSLGGQGLETQYF. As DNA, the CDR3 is TGTGCCAGCAGTTTAGGCGGACAGGGATTGGAGACCCAGTACTTC.

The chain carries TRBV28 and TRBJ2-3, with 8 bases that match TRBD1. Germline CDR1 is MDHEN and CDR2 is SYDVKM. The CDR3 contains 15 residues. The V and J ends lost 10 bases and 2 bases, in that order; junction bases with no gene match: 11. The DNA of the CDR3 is TGTGCCATCTCCCCCCGGGACAGGTTCACAGATACGCAGTATTTT. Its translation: CAISPRDRFTDTQYF.

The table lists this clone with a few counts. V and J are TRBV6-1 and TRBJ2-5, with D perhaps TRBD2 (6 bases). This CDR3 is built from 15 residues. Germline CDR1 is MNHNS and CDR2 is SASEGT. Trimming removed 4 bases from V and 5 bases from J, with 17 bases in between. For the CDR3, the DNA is TGTGCCAGCAGTGTAGGTAGCGGAGGTTCGGAGACCCAGTACTTC. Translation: CASSVGSGGSETQYF.

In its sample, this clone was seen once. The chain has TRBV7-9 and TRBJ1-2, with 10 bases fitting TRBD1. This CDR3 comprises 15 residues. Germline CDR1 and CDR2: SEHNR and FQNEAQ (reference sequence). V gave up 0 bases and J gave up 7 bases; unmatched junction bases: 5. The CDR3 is CASSLAWDRGGGYTF. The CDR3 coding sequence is TGTGCCAGCAGCTTAGCATGGGACAGGGGAGGTGGCTACACCTTC.

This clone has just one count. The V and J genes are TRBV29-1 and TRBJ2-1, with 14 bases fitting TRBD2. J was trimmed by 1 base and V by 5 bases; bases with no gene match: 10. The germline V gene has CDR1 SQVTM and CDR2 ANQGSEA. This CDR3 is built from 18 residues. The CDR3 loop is CSVFTGTSGSLSYNEQFF. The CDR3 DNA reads TGCAGCGTTTTTACCGGGACTAGCGGGAGTTTATCCTACAATGAGCAGTTCTTC.

The CDR3 protein is CASSLSGGDEAFF. The CDR3 nucleotides are TGTGCCAGCAGTTTATCAGGGGGCGACGAAGCTTTCTTT. The chain couples TRBV28 to TRBJ1-1; TRBD1 aligns across 8 bases. Germline V gene sequence: CDR1 MDHEN, CDR2 SYDVKM. This CDR3 has 13 amino acids. With 1 base clipped from V and 8 bases from J, the junction kept 3 bases outside the gene matches.

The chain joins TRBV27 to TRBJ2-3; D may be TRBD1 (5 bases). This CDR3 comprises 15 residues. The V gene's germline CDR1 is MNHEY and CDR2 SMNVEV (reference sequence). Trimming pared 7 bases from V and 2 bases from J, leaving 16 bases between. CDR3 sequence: CASNARGALTDTQYF. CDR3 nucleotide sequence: TGTGCCAGCAACGCCCGTGGGGCACTCACAGATACGCAGTATTTT.

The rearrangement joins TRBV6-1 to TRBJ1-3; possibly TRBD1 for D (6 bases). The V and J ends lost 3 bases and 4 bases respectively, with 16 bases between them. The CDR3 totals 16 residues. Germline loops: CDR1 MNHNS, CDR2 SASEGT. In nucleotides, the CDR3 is TGTGCCAGCAGTGAGGCGGTGGGGGCCCTGGGAAACACCATATATTTT. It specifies CASSEAVGALGNTIYF.

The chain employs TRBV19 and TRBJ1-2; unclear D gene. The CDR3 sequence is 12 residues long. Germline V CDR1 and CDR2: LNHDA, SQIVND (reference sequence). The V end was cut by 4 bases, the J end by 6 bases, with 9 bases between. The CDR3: CASSTRGDGYTF. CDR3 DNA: TGTGCCAGTAGTACCCGCGGGGATGGCTACACCTTC.

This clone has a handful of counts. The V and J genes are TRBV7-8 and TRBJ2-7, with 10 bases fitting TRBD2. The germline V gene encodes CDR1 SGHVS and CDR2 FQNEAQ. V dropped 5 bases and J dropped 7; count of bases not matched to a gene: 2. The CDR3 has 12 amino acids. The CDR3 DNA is TGTGCCAGCAGCCCGGGACTAGCGGAGCAGTACTTC. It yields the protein CASSPGLAEQYF.